This TCR beta chain was retrieved from a study of T-cell reconstitution after alpha-beta-depleted transplantation in children. The TCRbeta library was prepared with unique molecular identifiers. TCRdb analysed the PCR reads with MiXCR anew, one entry per CDR3 protein. The table has fewer than 1 million distinct CDR3 sequences, approximately 15% seen once. In this sample, this clonotype turned up a few times. What it recognizes is unknown. One junction end does not reproduce the germline sequence, and a read error may be involved. The CDR3 runs to 12 residues. CDR1 is KGHSH and CDR2 is LQKENI in the germline V gene. Notes on the study in general: At the one-year point after transplant, T-cell counts and TCRbeta diversity were found to come mostly from T cells that had been newly produced.

The chain employs TRBV18 and TRBJ2-7, with D unclear. Here the sequenced sample was PBMCs, mostly from graft donor cells, taken 360 days after TCRalphabeta/CD19-depleted stem cell transplant. The receptor was derived from a male patient younger than 18 who had a stem cell transplant for acute lymphoblastic leukemia, so the T cells may come from the graft donor. The CDR3 region has the DNA TGTGCCAGCTCACCAACCTCCCACGAGCAGTACTTC. Protein product: CASSPTSHEQYF.